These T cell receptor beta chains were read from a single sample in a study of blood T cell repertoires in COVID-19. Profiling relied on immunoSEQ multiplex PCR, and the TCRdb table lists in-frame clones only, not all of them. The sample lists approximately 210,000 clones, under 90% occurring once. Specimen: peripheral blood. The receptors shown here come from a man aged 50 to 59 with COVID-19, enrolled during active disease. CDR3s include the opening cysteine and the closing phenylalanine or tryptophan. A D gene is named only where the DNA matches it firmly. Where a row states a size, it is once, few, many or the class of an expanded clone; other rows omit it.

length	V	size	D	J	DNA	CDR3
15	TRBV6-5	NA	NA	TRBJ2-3	TGTGCCAGCAGATTACTAGGGGGAGGCACAGATACGCAGTATTTT	CASRLLGGGTDTQYF
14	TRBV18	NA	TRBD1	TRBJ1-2	TGTGCCAGCTCACCCGGGACAGGGGAATATGGCTACACCTTC	CASSPGTGEYGYTF
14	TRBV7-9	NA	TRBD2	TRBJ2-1	TGTGCCAGCTTGGGGCCCCGGACTAGCGATGAGCAGTTCTTC	CASLGPRTSDEQFF
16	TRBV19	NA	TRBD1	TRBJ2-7	TGTGCCAGTAGCGTAACAACGGGACAGGGCCACAACGAGCAGTACTTC	CASSVTTGQGHNEQYF
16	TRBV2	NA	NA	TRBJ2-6	TGTGCCAGCACCGGACAGATTGGCTCTGGGGCCAACGTCCTGACTTTC	CASTGQIGSGANVLTF
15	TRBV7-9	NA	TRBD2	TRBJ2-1	TGTGCCAGCAGCCCGAGCGGGAGGGCCTACAATGAGCAGTTCTTC	CASSPSGRAYNEQFF
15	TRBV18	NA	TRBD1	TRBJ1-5	TGTGCCAGCTCACCGGCGACAGGGAGCAATCAGCCCCAGCATTTT	CASSPATGSNQPQHF
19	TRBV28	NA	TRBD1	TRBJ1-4	TGTGCCAGCAGTTTATTCCGGGACAGGACAATTGCAACTAATGAAAAACTGTTTTTT	CASSLFRDRTIATNEKLFF
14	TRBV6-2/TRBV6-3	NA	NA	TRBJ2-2	TGTGCCAGCAGTTACTTAGGGCAGGGCGGGGAGCTGTTTTTT	CASSYLGQGGELFF
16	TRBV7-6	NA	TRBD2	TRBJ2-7	TGTGCCAGCAGCTCCACGGGACTAGCGGGCCCCTACGAGCAGTACTTC	CASSSTGLAGPYEQYF
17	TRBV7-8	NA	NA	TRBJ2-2	TGTGCCAGCAGTCAAAGTGGGGCTGGGACGAACACCGGGGAGCTGTTTTTT	CASSQSGAGTNTGELFF
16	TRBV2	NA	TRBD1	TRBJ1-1	TGTGCCACACAACCGACAGGGATTTACATGAACACTGAAGCTTTCTTT	CATQPTGIYMNTEAFF
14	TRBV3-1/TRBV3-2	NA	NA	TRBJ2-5	TGTGCCAGCAGCCAAGGAACTAGAACTGGTTCCCAGTACTTC	CASSQGTRTGSQYF
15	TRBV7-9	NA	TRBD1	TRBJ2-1	TGTGCCAGCAGTTCCAGACAGGGAAAAGGGAATGAGCAGTTCTTC	CASSSRQGKGNEQFF
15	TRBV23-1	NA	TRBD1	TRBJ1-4	TGCGCCAGCAATCTAGACAGGGATGGGTACGAAAAACTGTTTTTT	CASNLDRDGYEKLFF
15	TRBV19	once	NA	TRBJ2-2	TGTGCCAGTAGTTCAACGGGGATTGGGGCCGGGGAGCTGTTTTTT	CASSSTGIGAGELFF
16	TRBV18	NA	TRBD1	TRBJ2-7	TGTGCCAGCTCACCACAGGGACAGGGGAACTCCTACGAGCAGTACTTC	CASSPQGQGNSYEQYF
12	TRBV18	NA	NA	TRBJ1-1	TGTGCCAGCTCTGAGGAAAACACTGAAGCTTTCTTT	CASSEENTEAFF
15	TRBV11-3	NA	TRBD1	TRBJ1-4	TGTGCCAGCAGCTTAATGCGGACAGGGGGTGAAAAACTGTTTTTT	CASSLMRTGGEKLFF
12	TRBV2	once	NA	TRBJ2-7	TGTGCCAGCACCGGGACAAACTACGAGCAGTACTTC	CASTGTNYEQYF
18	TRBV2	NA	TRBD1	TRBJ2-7	TGTGCCAGCAGCGCTCAGCCGTTCTCATTAGACAGGGGAGCCGAGCAGTACTTC	CASSAQPFSLDRGAEQYF
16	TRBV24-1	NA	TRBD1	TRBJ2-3	TGTGCCACCAGTGATTTGGTCAGGGGGAGCACAGATACGCAGTATTTT	CATSDLVRGSTDTQYF
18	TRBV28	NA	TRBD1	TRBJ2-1	TGTGCCAGCAACCCTAGTCCCGGGACAGGGGGGGGGTTCATTGAGCAGTTCTTC	CASNPSPGTGGGFIEQFF
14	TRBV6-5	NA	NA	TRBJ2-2	TGTGCCAGCGGGGCTAGAGCCCGGGTCGGGGAGCTGTTTTTT	CASGARARVGELFF
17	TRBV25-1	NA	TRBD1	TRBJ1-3	TGTGCCAGCAGTAGGGCCTGGACAGGCCTGAAGGGAAACACCATATATTTT	CASSRAWTGLKGNTIYF
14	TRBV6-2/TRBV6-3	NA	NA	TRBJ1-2	TGTGCCAGCAGCTCTCCGGGACACGAACGGGGCTACACCTTC	CASSSPGHERGYTF
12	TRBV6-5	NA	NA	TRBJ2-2	TGTGCCAGCAGTCTTCTCCCCGGGGAGCTGTTTTTT	CASSLLPGELFF
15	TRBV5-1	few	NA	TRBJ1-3	TGCGCCAGCAGCCCTCGGGGAGGGGACGGAAACACCATATATTTT	CASSPRGGDGNTIYF
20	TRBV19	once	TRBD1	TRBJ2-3	TGTGCCAGTAGCGCCCAGGACAGGGGATTCCTAGGCCTCACAGGAGATACGCAGTATTTT	CASSAQDRGFLGLTGDTQYF
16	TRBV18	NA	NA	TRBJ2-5	TGTGCCAGCTCACCACCGAGGGTACAGATCGGAGAGACCCAGTACTTC	CASSPPRVQIGETQYF
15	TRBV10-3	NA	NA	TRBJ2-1	TGTGCCACCCACTACGGTAGCGGAAATCGAAATGAGCAGTTCTTC	CATHYGSGNRNEQFF
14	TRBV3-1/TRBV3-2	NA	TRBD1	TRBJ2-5	TGTGCCAGCAGCCAAGTCACAGGGGGGGAGACCCAGTACTTC	CASSQVTGGETQYF
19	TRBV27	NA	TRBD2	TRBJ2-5	TGTGCCAGCAGTCCACGGACTAGCACCAGCCCCGTATCGTCTGAGACCCAGTACTTC	CASSPRTSTSPVSSETQYF
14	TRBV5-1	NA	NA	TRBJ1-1	TGCGCCAGCAGCCCGGCAGGGTCGGACACTGAAGCTTTCTTT	CASSPAGSDTEAFF